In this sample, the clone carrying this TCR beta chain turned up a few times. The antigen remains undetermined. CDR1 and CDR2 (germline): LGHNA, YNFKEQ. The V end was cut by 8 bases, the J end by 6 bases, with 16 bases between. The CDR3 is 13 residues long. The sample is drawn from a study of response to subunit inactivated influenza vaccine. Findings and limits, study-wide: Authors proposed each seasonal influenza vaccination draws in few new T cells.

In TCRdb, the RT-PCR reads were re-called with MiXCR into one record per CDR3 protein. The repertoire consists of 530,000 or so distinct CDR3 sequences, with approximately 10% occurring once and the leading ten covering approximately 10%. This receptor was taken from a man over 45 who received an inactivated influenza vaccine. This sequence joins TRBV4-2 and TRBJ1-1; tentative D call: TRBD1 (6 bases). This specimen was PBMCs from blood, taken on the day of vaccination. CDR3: CASAATRGAEAFF. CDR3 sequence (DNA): TGTGCCAGCGCCGCTACGAGGGGGGCTGAAGCTTTCTTT.